These 23 T cell receptor beta chains were all obtained from the same sample, sequenced in a study of shared clonotypes between healthy human individuals (dated by TCRdb to about 2020). For the CD8 naive samples, CD45RO-negative cells were positively selected for CCR7, yielding a CD45RA+CCR7+ population from which TemRA cells were excluded. The method was the immunoSEQ multiplex PCR assay. In TCRdb, the immuneACCESS table is reduced to in-frame sequences with V and J assigned. These tables do not hold every clone; where another copy was compared, an unresolved V gene accounts for under half, and the others remain unexplained. For this sample the table gives approximately 1.9 million clones, of which around 93% were detected only once. Clones ranked in the top ten supply approximately 1.7% of the sample. The specimen sequenced was naive CD8+ T cells from PBMCs. The cell subset or site label for this specimen denotes: CD45RA+CCR7+. These receptors came from a man between 18 and 35 years old in good health. Some clones in this sample may be carry-over from other donors' samples.

Notes on this clone: This same CDR3 is encoded by further DNA sequences in the sample. The gene calls are TRBV9 and TRBJ2-7, with D possibly TRBD1 on 5 matching bases. V lost 3 bases to trimming and J lost 5 bases, with 12 bases between them. The CDR3 totals 13 residues. Germline CDR1 and CDR2: SGDLS and YYNGEE. CDR3: CASSADRDHEQYF. The CDR3 nucleotides read TGTGCCAGCAGCGCAGACAGAGACCACGAGCAGTACTTC.

This chain joins TRBV10-3 and TRBJ2-7; TRBD2 aligns across 9 bases. The V gene's germline CDR1 is ENHRY and CDR2 SYGVKD. Trimming took 3 bases from V and 0 from J; bases not matched to a gene: 9. The CDR3 covers 17 residues. Here the CDR3 DNA reads TGTGCCATCAGTGACGGGCTAGCGGGATTTAGCTCCTACGAGCAGTACTTC. It specifies CAISDGLAGFSSYEQYF.

The sample holds one count of this clone. Distinct nucleotide sequences in the sample also encode this CDR3. The chain carries TRBV9 and TRBJ2-1; 9 nucleotides line up with TRBD2. The trim removed 0 bases at V and 1 base at J, leaving 5 bases unmatched. In germline, CDR1 is SGDLS, CDR2 YYNGEE. The length of the CDR3 is 17 residues. The CDR3 DNA follows: TGTGCCAGCAGCGTAGATCTCCTAGCGGGGTCCTACAATGAGCAGTTCTTC. Translating gives CASSVDLLAGSYNEQFF. Based on the CDR3 plus reference TRBV9 and TRBJ2-1, the full variable domain is DSGVTQTPKHLITATGQRVTLRCSPRSGDLSVYWYQQSLDQGLQFLIQYYNGEERAKGNILERFSAQQFPDLHSELNLSSLELGDSALYFCASSVDLLAGSYNEQFFGPGTRLTVL.

This clone was counted once. The rearrangement uses TRBV9 and TRBJ2-4, with a weak D call TRBD2 (5 bases). CDR3 length: 15 amino acids. Trimming stripped 2 bases from V and 3 bases from J, with 12 bases between. In germline, CDR1 is SGDLS, CDR2 YYNGEE. DNA of the CDR3: TGTGCCAGCAGCGTCCGGGGTGTGGACAAAAACATTCAGTACTTC. Translated, it gives CASSVRGVDKNIQYF.

J is TRBJ2-2 and V is TRBV27; 10 bases are a match to TRBD1. Germline V gives CDR1 MNHEY, CDR2 SMNVEV (reference sequence). V lost 6 bases and J lost 3; bases outside the gene matches: 7. The CDR3 has 16 amino acids. CDR3 sequence reads: CASSYLGTGDTGELFF. The CDR3 nucleotides read TGTGCCAGCAGCTACTTAGGGACAGGGGACACCGGGGAGCTGTTTTTT.

The chain links TRBV9 to TRBJ2-2, with TRBD2 identical over 7 bases. Germline CDR1 reads SGDLS; CDR2 reads YYNGEE. CDR3 size: 17 residues. The junction had 8 bases not matched to a gene; V was cut back by 0 bases and J by 3 bases. DNA for the CDR3: TGTGCCAGCAGCGTAGTAAAGGGCCGGGAGGACACCGGGGAGCTGTTTTTT. Translation gives CASSVVKGREDTGELFF.

V and J are TRBV6-5 and TRBJ2-3, with a tentative D call TRBD2 (5 bases). There are 12 residues in the CDR3. CDR1 MNHEY and CDR2 SVGAGI come from the germline V gene. V was cut by 8 bases and J by 8 bases, with 14 bases left in between. The CDR3 region has the DNA TGTGCCAGCGGAGGAGGTGAGGGTACGCAGTATTTT. Its translation: CASGGGEGTQYF.

This sequence joins TRBV13 and TRBJ2-3, with a possible D match to TRBD1 (5 bases). CDR3 length: 16 amino acids. Per the germline V gene, CDR1 is PRHDT and CDR2 is FYEKMQ (reference sequence). Deletions cut 4 bases from V and 4 bases from J, with 18 bases between. CDR3 coding DNA: TGTGCCAGCAGCTCCAGACAGTCCCTGACTCCAGATACGCAGTATTTT. This codes for CASSSRQSLTPDTQYF.

The rearrangement links TRBV7-6 to TRBJ2-1; 13 positions match TRBD2. V gave up 4 bases and J gave up 0 bases; unmatched junction bases: 9. Looked up from germline, CDR1 is SGHVS and CDR2 is FNYEAQ. The CDR3 length is 19 residues. In nucleotides, the CDR3 is TGTGCCAGCAGCTCCGAGGCGGGACTAGCGGGGACCTCCTACAATGAGCAGTTCTTC. Translated: CASSSEAGLAGTSYNEQFF. The entire variable domain, with the rest obtained from reference TRBV7-6 and TRBJ2-1, is as follows: GAGVSQSPRYKVTKRGQDVALRCDPISGHVSLYWYRQALGQGPEFLTYFNYEAQQDKSGLPNDRFSAERPEGSISTLTIQRTEQRDSAMYRCASSSEAGLAGTSYNEQFFGPGTRLTVL.

The V call is TRBV29-1, the J call TRBJ2-3; D is perhaps TRBD2 (6 bases). The V and J ends lost 7 bases and 2 bases respectively, with 22 bases between them. Germline V gives CDR1 SQVTM, CDR2 ANQGSEA. The CDR3 covers 16 residues. The CDR3 DNA is TGCAGCGCCGGAGGGGTACGAGCGGAGACCACAGATACGCAGTATTTT. As protein: CSAGGVRAETTDTQYF.

The V call is TRBV5-8, the J call TRBJ2-2, with TRBD1 matching over 11 bases. From germline, CDR1 is SGHTS and CDR2 YDEGEE. This CDR3 has 16 residues. The trim removed 0 bases at V and 4 bases at J, leaving 2 bases unmatched. The CDR3 DNA follows: TGTGCCAGCAGCTTGGCGGGACAGGGGGTCACCGGGGAGCTGTTTTTT. This codes for CASSLAGQGVTGELFF.

This sequence joins TRBV7-9 and TRBJ2-1, with D uncertain. Germline V CDR1 and CDR2: SEHNR, FQNEAQ (reference sequence). CDR3 size: 15 residues. The V gene lost 3 bases and the J gene lost 2 bases, with 11 bases spanning the gap. CDR3 region: CASSFGRNPYNEQFF. CDR3 bases: TGTGCCAGCAGCTTTGGGCGGAACCCCTACAATGAGCAGTTCTTC. Full variable domain (remainder filled in from reference TRBV7-9 and TRBJ2-1): DTGVSQNPRHKITKRGQNVTFRCDPISEHNRLYWYRQTLGQGPEFLTYFQNEAQLEKSRLLSDRFSAERPKGSFSTLEIQRTEQGDSAMYLCASSFGRNPYNEQFFGPGTRLTVL.

The chain is built from TRBV9 and TRBJ2-1; no clear D gene. The length of the CDR3 is 13 residues. The V gene lost 2 bases and the J gene lost 7 bases, with 10 bases spanning the gap. Germline CDR1 and CDR2: SGDLS and YYNGEE. The CDR3 nucleotides are TGTGCCAGCAGCGTTGGCAGCCGGAATGAGCAGTTCTTC. Translation: CASSVGSRNEQFF.

V and J are TRBV9 and TRBJ1-3; no firm D call. The CDR3 loop spans 16 amino acids. Germline values: CDR1 SGDLS, CDR2 YYNGEE. V was pared by 4 bases and J by 0 bases, with 14 bases between. The CDR3 sequence: CASSTWRTGSGNTIYF. CDR3 in DNA: TGTGCCAGCAGCACCTGGAGAACTGGCTCTGGAAACACCATATATTTT.

This chain connects TRBV4-2 to TRBJ2-7; weak D call: TRBD2 (5 bases). Trimming removed 0 bases from V and 3 bases from J, with 9 bases in between. CDR1 and CDR2 (germline): LGHNA, YNFKEQ. The CDR3 consists of 14 residues. The CDR3 DNA follows: TGTGCCAGCAGCCAAGACGGGGTGATCTACGAGCAGTACTTC. It encodes CASSQDGVIYEQYF.

The chain carries TRBV9 and TRBJ2-1; the match to TRBD2 covers 13 bases. The CDR3 contains 18 residues. With 7 bases clipped from V and 7 bases from J, the junction kept 17 bases outside the gene matches. The germline V gene encodes CDR1 SGDLS and CDR2 YYNGEE. The CDR3 DNA follows: TGTGCCAGCTCGAATCCTTGGACTAGCGGGAGTATGGGTAATGAGCAGTTCTTC. It is translated as CASSNPWTSGSMGNEQFF.

The chain couples TRBV28 to TRBJ2-7, with D perhaps matching TRBD2 (6 bases). The V end lost 5 bases, the J end lost 4 bases, and 18 bases lay between the germline ends. Germline V gene sequence: CDR1 MDHEN, CDR2 SYDVKM. CDR3 size: 15 residues. The CDR3 DNA follows: TGTGCCAGCAGTATCAATCCGGGGGTGATATACGAGCAGTACTTC. Translating it yields CASSINPGVIYEQYF.

This clone appeared once. This rearrangement joins TRBV9 to TRBJ2-1; possibly TRBD2 for D (5 bases). The CDR3 loop spans 16 amino acids. Trimming shortened V by 0 bases and J by 2 bases, and 12 bases separated the two germline ends. Germline V CDR1 and CDR2: SGDLS, YYNGEE. The CDR3 here is CASSVGGSSAYNEQFF. CDR3 nucleotides: TGTGCCAGCAGCGTAGGTGGGAGTTCGGCCTACAATGAGCAGTTCTTC.

This rearrangement joins TRBV7-9 to TRBJ2-3; 11 positions agree with TRBD1. This CDR3 contains 15 residues. CDR1 is SEHNR, CDR2 FQNEAQ, per germline (reference sequence). V lost 4 bases and J lost 7; bases outside the gene matches: 7. CDR3 loop: CASSSRTGGANTQYF. CDR3 sequence (DNA): TGTGCCAGCAGCTCAAGGACAGGGGGCGCAAATACGCAGTATTTT.

The chain joins TRBV20-1 to TRBJ2-4, with D unclear. CDR1 is DFQATT, CDR2 SNEGSKA, per germline (reference sequence). The V end was cut by 3 bases, the J end by 2 bases, with 2 bases between. The CDR3 is made up of 11 amino acids. The CDR3 loop is CSASSKNIQYF. The CDR3 region has the DNA TGCAGTGCTAGTTCCAAAAACATTCAGTACTTC.

The CDR3 DNA sequence: TGTGCCAGCATAGTGGGGCTGGAGGCTTTCTTT. It is translated as CASIVGLEAFF. The rearrangement joins TRBV6-1 to TRBJ1-1; TRBD1 is a possible D gene (5 bases). The V end was cut by 7 bases, the J end by 11 bases, with 14 bases between. Germline lookup yields CDR1 MNHNS and CDR2 SASEGT. The CDR3 consists of 11 residues.

The chain uses TRBV7-8 and TRBJ2-3, with TRBD2 identical over 8 bases. This CDR3 is built from 16 residues. CDR1 is SGHVS and CDR2 is FQNEAQ in the germline V gene. V shed 3 bases and J 4 bases; nucleotides not matched to a gene: 9. CDR3 sequence: CASSFFRLAGPDTQYF. The CDR3 coding sequence is TGTGCCAGCAGCTTTTTTCGCCTAGCGGGCCCAGATACGCAGTATTTT.

The J gene is TRBJ1-1, the V gene TRBV19; D is possibly TRBD1 (6 bases). Germline V gene lookup returns CDR1 LNHDA and CDR2 SQIVND (reference sequence). The CDR3 totals 12 residues. The V end lost 10 bases, the J end lost 3 bases, and 12 bases lay between the germline ends. CDR3 residues: CAIKTGDTEAFF. As DNA, the CDR3 is TGTGCCATTAAGACAGGAGACACTGAAGCTTTCTTT.